The entry below describes one T cell receptor beta chain. The target antigen is unknown. This entry belongs to a study of response to subunit inactivated influenza vaccine. Study-wide findings and caveats: Authors suggested that a seasonal influenza vaccination recruits few new T cells each time.

Each CDR3 protein is one row after TCRdb ran MiXCR on the RT-PCR reads. The data contain approximately 530,000 distinct CDR3 sequences, less than 7.5% of them singletons. CDR3 length equals 13 residues. V was clipped by 5 bases and J by 5 bases, with 10 bases between them. The germline CDR1 and CDR2 sequences are SGHVS and FNYEAQ. The source is a man aged 50 to 69 who received an inactivated influenza vaccine. V is TRBV7-6 and J is TRBJ2-1; D call uncertain. The starting material was PBMCs from blood, obtained less than 30 months after vaccination. The CDR3 spells CASSHLGNNEQFF. The CDR3 DNA reads as TGTGCCAGCAGCCATCTAGGAAACAATGAGCAGTTCTTC.